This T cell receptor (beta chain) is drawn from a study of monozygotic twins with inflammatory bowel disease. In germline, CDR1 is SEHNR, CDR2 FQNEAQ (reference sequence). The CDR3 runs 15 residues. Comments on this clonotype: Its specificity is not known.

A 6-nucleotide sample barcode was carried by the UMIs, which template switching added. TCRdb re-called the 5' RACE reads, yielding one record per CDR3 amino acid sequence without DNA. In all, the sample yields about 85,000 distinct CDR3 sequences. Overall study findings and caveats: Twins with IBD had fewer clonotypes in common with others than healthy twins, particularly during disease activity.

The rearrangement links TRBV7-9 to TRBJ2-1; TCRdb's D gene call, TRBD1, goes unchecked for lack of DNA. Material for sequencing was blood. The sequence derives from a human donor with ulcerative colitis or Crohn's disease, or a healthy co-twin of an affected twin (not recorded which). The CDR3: CASSSGVGVLNEQFF.